This T cell receptor (beta chain) was documented in a study of identical twins. Overall study results and limits: Out-of-frame TCR alpha sharing observed in monozygotic twins exceeded model estimates.

There were only healthy Caucasians among the donors. With respect to this clonotype: The antigen remains undetermined.

This CDR3 is 16 amino acids long. J was trimmed by 5 bases and V by 3 bases; bases with no gene match: 11. Per germline, CDR1 SNHLY and CDR2 FYNNEI. MiXCR, run by TCRdb on the 5' RACE reads, gives a single entry per CDR3 protein. The data show nearly 900,000 distinct CDR3 sequences, with around 12% seen just once and under 2% held by the top ten. Another study also made use of these data, one on yellow fever vaccine responses in identical twins.

This sequence joins TRBV2 and TRBJ2-7, with 9 bases lining up with TRBD1. The sequenced sample consisted of PBMCs. The receptor comes from a woman under 30 in good health. DNA for the CDR3: TGTGCCAGCAGTGAGTTTCGGACAGGGGTAGGGGACGAGCAGTACTTC. Its protein is CASSEFRTGVGDEQYF.